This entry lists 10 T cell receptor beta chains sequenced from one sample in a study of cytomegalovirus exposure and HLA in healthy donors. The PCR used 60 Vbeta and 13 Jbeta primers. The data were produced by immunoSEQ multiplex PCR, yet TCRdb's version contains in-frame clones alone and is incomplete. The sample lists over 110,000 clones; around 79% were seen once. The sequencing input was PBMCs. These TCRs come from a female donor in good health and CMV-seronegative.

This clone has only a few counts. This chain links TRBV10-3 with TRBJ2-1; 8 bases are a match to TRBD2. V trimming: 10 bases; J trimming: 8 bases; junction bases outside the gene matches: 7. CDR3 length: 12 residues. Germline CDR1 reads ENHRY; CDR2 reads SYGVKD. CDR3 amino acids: CATGGGLDEQFF. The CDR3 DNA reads TGTGCCACCGGGGGGGGGTTAGATGAGCAGTTCTTC.

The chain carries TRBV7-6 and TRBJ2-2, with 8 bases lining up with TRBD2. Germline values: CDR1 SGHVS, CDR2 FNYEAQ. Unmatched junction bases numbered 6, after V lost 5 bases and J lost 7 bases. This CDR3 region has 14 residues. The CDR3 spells CASSLEREIGELFF. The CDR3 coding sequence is TGTGCCAGCAGCCTCGAGCGGGAGATCGGGGAGCTGTTTTTT. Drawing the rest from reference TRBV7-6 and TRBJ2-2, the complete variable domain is GAGVSQSPRYKVTKRGQDVALRCDPISGHVSLYWYRQALGQGPEFLTYFNYEAQQDKSGLPNDRFSAERPEGSISTLTIQRTEQRDSAMYRCASSLEREIGELFFGEGSRLTVL.

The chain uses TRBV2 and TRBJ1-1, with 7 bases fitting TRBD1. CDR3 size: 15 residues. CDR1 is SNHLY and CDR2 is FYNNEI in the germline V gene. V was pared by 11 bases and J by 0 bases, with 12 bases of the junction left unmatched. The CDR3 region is CASQGDPGMNTEAFF. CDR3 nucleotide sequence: TGTGCCTCTCAGGGGGACCCGGGGATGAACACTGAAGCTTTCTTT.

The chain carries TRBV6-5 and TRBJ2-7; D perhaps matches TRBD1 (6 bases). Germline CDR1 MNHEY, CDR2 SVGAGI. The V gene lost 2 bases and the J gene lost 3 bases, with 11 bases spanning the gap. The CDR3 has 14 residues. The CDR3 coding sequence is TGTGCCAGCAGTTACAGGGACACCCACTACGAGCAGTACTTC. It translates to CASSYRDTHYEQYF.

In DNA form, the CDR3 reads TGCGCCAGCCCCCCCCTAGACGAGCAGTACTTC. As protein: CASPPLDEQYF. The genes are TRBV5-1 and TRBJ2-7; D is unresolved. Trimming cost V 7 bases and J 5 bases, with 10 bases left between them. The CDR3 totals 11 residues. In germline, CDR1 is SGHRS, CDR2 YFSETQ.

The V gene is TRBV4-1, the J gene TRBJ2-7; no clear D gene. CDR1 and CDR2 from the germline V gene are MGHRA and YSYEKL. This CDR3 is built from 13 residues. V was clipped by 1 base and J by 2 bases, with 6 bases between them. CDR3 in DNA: TGCGCCAGCAGCCAAGCACAAGCCTACGAGCAGTACTTC. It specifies CASSQAQAYEQYF.

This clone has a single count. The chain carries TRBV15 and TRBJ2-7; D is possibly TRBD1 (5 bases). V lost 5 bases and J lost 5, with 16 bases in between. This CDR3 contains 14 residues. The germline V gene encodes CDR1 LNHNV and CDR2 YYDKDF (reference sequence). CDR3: CATSPPGYPDEQYF. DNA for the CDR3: TGTGCCACCAGCCCCCCAGGGTATCCGGACGAGCAGTACTTC.

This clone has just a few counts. CDR3: CASSVLAFQGTQYF. DNA for the CDR3: TGTGCCAGCAGTGTCCTAGCGTTCCAGGGTACGCAGTATTTT. The chain employs TRBV2 and TRBJ2-3; TRBD2 is a possible D gene (6 bases). From germline, CDR1 is SNHLY and CDR2 FYNNEI. V dropped 4 bases and J dropped 8 bases, with 16 bases sitting between them. The CDR3 consists of 14 residues.

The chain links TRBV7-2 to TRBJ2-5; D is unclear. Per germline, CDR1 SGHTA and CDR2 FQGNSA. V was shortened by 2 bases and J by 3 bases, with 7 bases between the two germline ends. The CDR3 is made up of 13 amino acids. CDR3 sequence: CASSLTVEETQYF. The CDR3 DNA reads TGTGCCAGCAGCTTAACAGTGGAAGAGACCCAGTACTTC.

In nucleotides, the CDR3 is TGTGCCAGCAGGCTAACGTATGAGCAGTTCTTC. This gives the protein CASRLTYEQFF. This chain links TRBV7-2 with TRBJ2-1; D is uncertain. Germline V gene sequence: CDR1 SGHTA, CDR2 FQGNSA. With 6 bases removed from V and 8 bases from J, the gap between germline ends came to 8 bases. This CDR3 has 11 residues.